This T cell receptor (beta chain) was captured in a study of blood T cell repertoires in COVID-19. Study as a whole: Acute-phase and convalescent COVID-19 samples originated in the United States, Italy and Spain. In each case, the material was cDNA or gDNA derived from T cells, B-cell-depleted T cells, or PBMCs.

How the authors handled the data: Nucleated cell counts were estimated from reference gene primer amplification. TCRdb's copy holds only in-frame clones and misses some; the assay was immunoSEQ multiplex PCR. For V, J and clone size, that table is used; D and trimming come from the DNA. The sample has under 95,000 clones; around 88% are singletons. Losses at the gene ends were 5 bases for V and 1 base for J; bases not matched to a gene: 12. Looked up from germline, CDR1 is SGHVS and CDR2 is FNYEAQ. The CDR3 length is 17 residues. This clone was counted a few times. The sequencing sample was made of peripheral blood. This receptor was taken from a man in his 60s with acute or convalescent COVID-19. This chain joins TRBV7-6 and TRBJ2-5; 8 bases map to TRBD2. For the CDR3, the DNA is TGTGCCAGCAGCCCCGGACTTGCCGGGGGGGCCCAAGAGACCCAGTACTTC. Its translation is CASSPGLAGGAQETQYF. The full variable domain, with the rest looked up from reference TRBV7-6 and TRBJ2-5, is GAGVSQSPRYKVTKRGQDVALRCDPISGHVSLYWYRQALGQGPEFLTYFNYEAQQDKSGLPNDRFSAERPEGSISTLTIQRTEQRDSAMYRCASSPGLAGGAQETQYFGPGTRLLVL.